This section outlines one TCR beta chain sequence together with its context. This CDR3 comprises 18 residues. Germline V gene sequence: CDR1 SNHLY, CDR2 FYNNEI. The entry originates in a study of T cells after yellow fever vaccination. Study results and caveats: At day 0, almost all vaccine-responding clonotypes escaped detection in the sorted memory subsets.

TCRdb independently ran MiXCR on the 5' RACE reads; one entry per CDR3 protein. The data show tens of thousands of distinct CDR3 sequences, less than 3.5% seen once. This material consisted of PBMCs, either bulk or a sorted T-cell subset (CD4+, CD8+, memory, or dextramer-sorted; not recorded which), taken roughly 45 days after the first yellow fever vaccination. This sequence joins TRBV2 and TRBJ2-4, with 10 bases matching TRBD1. The clonotype comes from a man younger than 35 who received the YFV17D yellow fever vaccine. For the CDR3, the DNA is TGTACCATCAGTTTATCACTGGGTTGGGACAGGGGAGGAAACATTCAGTACTTC. Translating it yields CTISLSLGWDRGGNIQYF.